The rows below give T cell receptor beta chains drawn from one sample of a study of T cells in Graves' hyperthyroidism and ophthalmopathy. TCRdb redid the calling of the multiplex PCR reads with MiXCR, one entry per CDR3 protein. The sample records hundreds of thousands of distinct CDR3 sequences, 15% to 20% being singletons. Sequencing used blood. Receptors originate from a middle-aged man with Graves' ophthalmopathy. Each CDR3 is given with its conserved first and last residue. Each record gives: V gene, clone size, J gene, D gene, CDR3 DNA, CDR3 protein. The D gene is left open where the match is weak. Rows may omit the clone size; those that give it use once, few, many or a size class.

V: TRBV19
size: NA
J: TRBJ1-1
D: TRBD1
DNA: TGTGCCAGTAGATCGGGACAGGGAAAGAACACTGAAGCTTTCTTT
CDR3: CASRSGQGKNTEAFF

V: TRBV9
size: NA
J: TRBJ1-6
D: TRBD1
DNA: TGTGCCAGCGGCCGGGACAGCAATTCACCCCTCCACTTT
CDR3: CASGRDSNSPLHF

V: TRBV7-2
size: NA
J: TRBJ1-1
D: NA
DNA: TGTGCCAGCAGCTTAGGGCGCGGCGGCACTGAAGCTTTCTTT
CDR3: CASSLGRGGTEAFF

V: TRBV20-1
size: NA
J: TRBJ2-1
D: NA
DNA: TGCAGTGCTAGAGCCCCCCTAGTTGAGCAGTTCTTC
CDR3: CSARAPLVEQFF

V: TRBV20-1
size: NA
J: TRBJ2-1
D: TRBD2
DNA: TGCAGTGCTAGCCTACTAGCGGGAGGGCCGAACAATGAGCAGTTCTTC
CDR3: CSASLLAGGPNNEQFF

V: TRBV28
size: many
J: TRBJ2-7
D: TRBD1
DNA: TGTGCCAGCAGTCCCATCCCACAGGGGGTTAGCGAGCAGTACTTC
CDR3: CASSPIPQGVSEQYF

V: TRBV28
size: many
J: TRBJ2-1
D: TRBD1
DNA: TGTGCCAGCAGGGGGGACAGGGGCTCCTACAATGAGCAGTTCTTC
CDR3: CASRGDRGSYNEQFF

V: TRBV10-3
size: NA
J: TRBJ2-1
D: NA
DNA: TGTGCCATCAGCCCTACTACAGGGTTTGGCAATGAGCAGTTCTTC
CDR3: CAISPTTGFGNEQFF

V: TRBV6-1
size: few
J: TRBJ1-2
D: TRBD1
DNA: TGTGCCAGCAGTGATCCACGGACAGGGGGCGGTGGCTACACCTTC
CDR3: CASSDPRTGGGGYTF

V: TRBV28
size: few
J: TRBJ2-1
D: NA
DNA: TGTGCCAGCAGTTTAGTAGGGCGCAGGCTTGAGCAGTTCTTC
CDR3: CASSLVGRRLEQFF

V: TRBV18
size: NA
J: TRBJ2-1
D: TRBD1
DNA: TGTGCCAGCTCTCGACAGGGTCTTAGGAATGAGCAGTTCTTC
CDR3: CASSRQGLRNEQFF

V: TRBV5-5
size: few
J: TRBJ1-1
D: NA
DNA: TGTGCCAGCAGCTTGGCTGGGGGGCACTTGAACACTGAAGCTTTCTTT
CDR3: CASSLAGGHLNTEAFF

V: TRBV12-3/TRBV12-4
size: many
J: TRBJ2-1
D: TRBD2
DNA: TGTGCCAGCACCCACTATAGCGGGAGGGACAATGAGCAGTTCTTC
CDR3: CASTHYSGRDNEQFF

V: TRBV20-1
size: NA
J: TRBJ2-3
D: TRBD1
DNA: TGCAGTGCGCCAGACAGGGGGAGGTCCACAGATACGCAGTATTTT
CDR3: CSAPDRGRSTDTQYF

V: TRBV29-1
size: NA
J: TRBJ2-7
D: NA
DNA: TGCAGCGCTATGGGTACAGGGAGCTCCTACAATGAGCAGTACTTC
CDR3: CSAMGTGSSYNEQYF

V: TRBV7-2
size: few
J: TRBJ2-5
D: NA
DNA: TGTGCCAGCAGCTCACCGGGACTCGGGGGTTTGGAGACCCAGTACTTC
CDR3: CASSSPGLGGLETQYF

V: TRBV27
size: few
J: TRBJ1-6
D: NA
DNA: TGTGCCAGCAGACTTAAGTTCAATAATTCACCCCTCCACTTT
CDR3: CASRLKFNNSPLHF

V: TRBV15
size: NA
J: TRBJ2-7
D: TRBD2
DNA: TGTGCCACCAGCAGAGGGATAACGAGACTAGCCGAATTCTACGAGCAGTACTTC
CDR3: CATSRGITRLAEFYEQYF

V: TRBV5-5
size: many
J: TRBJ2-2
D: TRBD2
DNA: TGTGCCAGCAGCCACCTAACTAGCGGGGGGGCAGGGGAGCTGTTTTTT
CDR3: CASSHLTSGGAGELFF

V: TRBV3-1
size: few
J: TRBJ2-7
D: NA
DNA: TGTGCCAGCAGCCCCCCGGAGGGGGCGGGGGAGCAGTACTTC
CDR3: CASSPPEGAGEQYF

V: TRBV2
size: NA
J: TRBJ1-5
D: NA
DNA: TGTGCCAGCAGGGGGGCCGGGACGGCCAGCAATCAGCCCCAGCATTTT
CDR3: CASRGAGTASNQPQHF

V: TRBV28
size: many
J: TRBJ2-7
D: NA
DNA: TGTGCCAGCAGTTTTAGGGACCAAACCTACGAGCAGTACTTC
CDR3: CASSFRDQTYEQYF

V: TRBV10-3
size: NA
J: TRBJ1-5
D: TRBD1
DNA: TGTGCCAGCTCACGGGGGGACAGGGGCTATAGCAATCAGCCCCAGCATTTT
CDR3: CASSRGDRGYSNQPQHF

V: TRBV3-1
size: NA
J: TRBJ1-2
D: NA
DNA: TGTGCCAGCAGCCAAGATGGGGCGGATGGCTACACCTTC
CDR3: CASSQDGADGYTF

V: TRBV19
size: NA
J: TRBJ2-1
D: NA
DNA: TGTGCCAGTAGGCCGGGACTCTCATACAATGAGCAGTTCTTC
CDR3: CASRPGLSYNEQFF

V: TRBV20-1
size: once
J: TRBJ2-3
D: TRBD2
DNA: TGCAGTGCACTGACTAGCGGGGGGGCCTTAGATACGCAGTATTTT
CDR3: CSALTSGGALDTQYF

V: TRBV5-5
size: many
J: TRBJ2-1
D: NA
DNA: TGTGCCAGCAGCTTACTCCTGGTTGGCTCCTACAATGAGCAGTTCTTC
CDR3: CASSLLLVGSYNEQFF